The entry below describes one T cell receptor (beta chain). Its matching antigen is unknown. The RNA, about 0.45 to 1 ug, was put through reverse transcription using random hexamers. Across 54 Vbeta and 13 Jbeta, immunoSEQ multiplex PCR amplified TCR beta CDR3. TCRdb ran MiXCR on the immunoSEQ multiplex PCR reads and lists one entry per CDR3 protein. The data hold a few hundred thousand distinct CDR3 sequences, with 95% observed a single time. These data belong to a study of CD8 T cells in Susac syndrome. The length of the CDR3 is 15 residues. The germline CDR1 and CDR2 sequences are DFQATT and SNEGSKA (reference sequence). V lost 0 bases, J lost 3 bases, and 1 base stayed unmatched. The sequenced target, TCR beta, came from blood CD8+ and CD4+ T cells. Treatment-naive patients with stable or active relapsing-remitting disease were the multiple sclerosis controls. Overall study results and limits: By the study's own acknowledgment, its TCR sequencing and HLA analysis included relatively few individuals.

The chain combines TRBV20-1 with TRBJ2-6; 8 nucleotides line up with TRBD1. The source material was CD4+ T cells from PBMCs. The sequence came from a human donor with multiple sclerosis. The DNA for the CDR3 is TGCAGTGCTAGAGACAGGGGGCTTGGGGCCAACGTCCTGACTTTC. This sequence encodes CSARDRGLGANVLTF.